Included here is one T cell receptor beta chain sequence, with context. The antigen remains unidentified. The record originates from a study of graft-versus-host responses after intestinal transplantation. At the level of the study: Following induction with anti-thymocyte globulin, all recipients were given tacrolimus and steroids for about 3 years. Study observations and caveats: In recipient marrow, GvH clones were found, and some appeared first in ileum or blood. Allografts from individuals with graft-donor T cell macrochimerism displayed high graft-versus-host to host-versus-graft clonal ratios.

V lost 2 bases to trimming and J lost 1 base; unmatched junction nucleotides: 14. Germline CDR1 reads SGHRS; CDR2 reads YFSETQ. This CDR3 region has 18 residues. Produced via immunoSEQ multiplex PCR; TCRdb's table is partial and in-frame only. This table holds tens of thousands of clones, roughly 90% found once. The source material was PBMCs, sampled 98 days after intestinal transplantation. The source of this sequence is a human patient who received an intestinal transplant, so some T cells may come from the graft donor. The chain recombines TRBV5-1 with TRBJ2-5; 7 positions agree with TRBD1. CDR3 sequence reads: CASSLNVRDSPFQETQYF. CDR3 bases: TGCGCCAGCAGCTTAAATGTCCGGGACAGCCCGTTCCAAGAGACCCAGTACTTC.